This is a list of T cell receptor beta chains from one sample in a study of T cell repertoires in cytomegalovirus infection. TCRdb re-called the reads with MiXCR, one entry per CDR3 protein. Here the sample spans some 440,000 distinct CDR3 sequences, about a third being singletons. Sequenced sample: PBMCs. All receptors come from a human donor in good health (CMV status not recorded). Some clones in this sample may be carry-over from other donors' samples. Both conserved end residues are trimmed from each CDR3.

14 | TRBV10-3 | AISDLQGVRMNEQF
13 | TRBV6-2/TRBV6-3 | ASSSTHSGQETQY
13 | TRBV11-2 | ASSRLAGGTYEQY
13 | TRBV11-1 | ASSLFARGNSPLH
13 | TRBV18 | ASSPPSGISPEAF
13 | TRBV6-2/TRBV6-3 | ASRNTGTGYNEQF
12 | TRBV4-2 | ASSQRGRNYGYT
12 | TRBV27 | ASSPWDRVHEQY
14 | TRBV12-3/TRBV12-4 | ASSWQMGGAFSEQF
10 | TRBV5-5 | ASSSTGNTIY
14 | TRBV27 | ASTARAPSGANVLT
15 | TRBV20-1 | SARPGGGAQGGWEQY
14 | TRBV7-4 | ASSLQGVCSYNEQF
13 | TRBV7-9 | ASSPQTGTPPGQY
14 | TRBV15 | ATSGWTGRGNQPQH